This is a list of T cell receptor beta chains from one sample in a study of blood T cell repertoires in COVID-19. The method was immunoSEQ multiplex PCR; TCRdb's version includes in-frame clones alone and lacks a portion of them. Of about 220,000 clones in the sample, around 83% are singletons; the top ten hold 9.7%. The sample was peripheral blood. The receptors here all came from a middle-aged man with active or convalescent COVID-19. CDR3s leave out the opening cysteine and the closing phenylalanine or tryptophan.

V gene,CDR3 protein
TRBV5-1,ASSLLGTGYYNEQF
TRBV28,ASSAWTRGGGLNAGELF
TRBV5-1,ASSPGLAGGSQETQY
TRBV7-2,ASSSGQGFFSPLH
TRBV5-8,ASSLAGGQGVNQPQH
TRBV10-2,ASSRGLQETQY
TRBV19,ASSILPGQNYEQY
TRBV19,ASSSGRVNTEAF
TRBV5-4,ASSRDRTNTEAF
TRBV15,ATSRAVHQPQH
TRBV2,ASSGQYNSPLH
TRBV27,ASSSTPYEQY
TRBV28,ASSSMTGTNTEAF
TRBV24-1,ATSDPGQTPYNEQF
TRBV5-4,ASSFARGYTEAF
TRBV19,ASLSGTTNEQY
TRBV11-3,ASSSPAGGVNEQF
TRBV5-1,ASSLDRGGEKLF
TRBV28,ASSLWGVGGGYT
TRBV7-8,ASSFLGSGGAMDNEQF
TRBV5-4,ASSSRTGGTTDTQY
TRBV13,ASSSRPQGAKNIQY
TRBV24-1,ATSQRGNEQF
TRBV9,ASSVDRTENIQY
TRBV4-1,ASSQDRQGPGTEAF
TRBV7-9,ASSLDTTGEGAF
TRBV5-1,ASSPEQGWGTEAF
TRBV6-6,ASSGGRSYNEQF
TRBV6-1,ASSEQGANYGYT
TRBV6-5,ASRSTGPLLGYT
TRBV18,ASSLGQGETTDTQY
TRBV6-6,ASRTSGDTQY
TRBV5-1,ASSLPGMNTEAF
TRBV15,ATSRDRGLGEQY
TRBV3-1/TRBV3-2,ASSQASIAF
TRBV6-5,ASTRHGRGNSPLH
TRBV29-1,SVARDFRGYEQY
TRBV2,ASRPDRVLSPLH
TRBV28,ASSWGTGIYSNQPQH
TRBV6-1,ASSEQGLRPQH
TRBV10-3,AISEMASDTQY
TRBV11-3,ASSFVGGTGELF
TRBV10-3,AISEPGQIEAF
TRBV6-5,ASSYGQGAEAF
TRBV7-2,ASSLSGRARNEQF
TRBV18,ASSPSVGASYNSPLH